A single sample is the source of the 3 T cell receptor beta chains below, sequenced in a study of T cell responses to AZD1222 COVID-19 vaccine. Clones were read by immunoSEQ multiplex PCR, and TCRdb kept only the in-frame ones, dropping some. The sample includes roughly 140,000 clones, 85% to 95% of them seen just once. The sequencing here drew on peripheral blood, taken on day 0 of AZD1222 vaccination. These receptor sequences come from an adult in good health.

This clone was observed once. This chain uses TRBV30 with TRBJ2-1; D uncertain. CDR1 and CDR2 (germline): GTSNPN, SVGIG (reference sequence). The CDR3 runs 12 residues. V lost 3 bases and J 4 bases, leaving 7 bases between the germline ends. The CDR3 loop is CAWSGLYNEQFF. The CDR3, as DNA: TGTGCCTGGAGCGGGCTTTACAATGAGCAGTTCTTC.

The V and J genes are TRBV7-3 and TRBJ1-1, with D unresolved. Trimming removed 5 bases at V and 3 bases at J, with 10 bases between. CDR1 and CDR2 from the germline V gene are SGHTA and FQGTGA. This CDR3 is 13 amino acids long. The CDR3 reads CASSPSRDTEAFF. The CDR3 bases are TGTGCCAGCAGCCCATCTCGAGACACTGAAGCTTTCTTT.

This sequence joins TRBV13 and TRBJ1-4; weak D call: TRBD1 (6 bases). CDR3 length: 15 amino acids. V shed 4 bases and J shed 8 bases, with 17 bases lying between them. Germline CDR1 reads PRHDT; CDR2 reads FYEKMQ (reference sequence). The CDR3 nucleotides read TGTGCCAGCAGCTCGAGGGTGGCAGGGGTGGAAAAACTGTTTTTT. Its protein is CASSSRVAGVEKLFF.